The source of this T cell receptor beta chain is a study of regulatory T cells in long-lasting Graves disease. Time point of the sample: persistent/refractory GD, antithyroid drugs over 5 years with positive TRAb. There was RNA extracted from PBMCs, and the TCR library was made from it. In building TCR beta libraries, iRepertoire HTBI primers were used together with Arm-PCR of CDR3 regions. TCRdb ran MiXCR on the multiplex PCR reads and lists one entry per CDR3 protein. Counted here are about 290,000 distinct CDR3 sequences, 20% to 25% occurring once; the ten biggest clones make up approximately 60%. General study results and limits: No thyroid tissue was studied; the work used peripheral blood only.

This clonotype has at least ten counts. The target antigen is unknown. The CDR3 is 12 amino acids. Germline loops: CDR1 SGHTA, CDR2 FQGNSA. The ends were cut back, 5 bases at V and 5 bases at J, with 9 bases in the middle. Source: peripheral blood mononuclear cells (PBMCs), taken when the disease was refractory, from a patient treated with antithyroid drugs. The clonotype originates from a female donor with Graves disease. The chain joins TRBV7-2 to TRBJ2-5, with no clear D. CDR3 in amino acids: CASSPSSETQYF. As DNA, the CDR3 is TGTGCCAGCAGCCCGTCCAGTGAGACCCAGTACTTC.